The 10 T cell receptor beta chains given below trace back to one sample, sequenced in a study of blood T cells in healthy people across ages. The second PCR ran about 6 to 11 cycles with a sample-barcoded 5' primer and J-beta primers. MiXCR, run by TCRdb on the 5' RACE reads, gives a single entry per CDR3 protein. There are some 900,000 distinct CDR3 sequences in the sample; under 30% occur only once, and roughly a sixth lies in the top ten. Specimen: blood. These receptors originate from a woman of 80 years or more in good health.

This clonotype came up many times. DNA of the CDR3: TGTGCCAGCAGCCGAGGGGTTACCGGGGAGCTGTTTTTT. It specifies CASSRGVTGELFF. The chain recombines TRBV7-6 with TRBJ2-2, with D perhaps matching TRBD1 or TRBD2 (5 bases each). Germline V lookup: CDR1 SGHVS, CDR2 FNYEAQ. The CDR3 has 13 amino acids. The V gene lost 5 bases and the J gene lost 5 bases, with 9 bases spanning the gap.

There are many counts of this clonotype. The chain combines TRBV5-6 with TRBJ2-1; 7 nucleotides agree with TRBD2. V shed 1 base, J shed 0 bases, and the junction held 7 bases outside the gene matches. From germline, CDR1 is SGHDT and CDR2 YYEEEE. CDR3 size: 17 residues. CDR3 sequence: CASSLLGGGSSYNEQFF. The CDR3 region has the DNA TGTGCCAGCAGCTTGTTGGGCGGGGGAAGCTCCTACAATGAGCAGTTCTTC.

A few counts support this clonotype. This clone may be a read error of a much larger clone one base away. This chain links TRBV2 with TRBJ1-2; the D gene is possibly TRBD1 (5 bases). Looked up from germline, CDR1 is SNHLY and CDR2 is FYNNEI. The CDR3 consists of 13 residues. The CDR3 nucleotides are TGTGCCAGCAGTGAGAGGGGAGACTATGGCCACACCTTC. Translated: CASSERGDYGHTF.

The chain employs TRBV7-2 and TRBJ1-2, with TRBD1 as a possible D gene (5 bases). Trimming cost V 7 bases and J 5 bases, with 11 bases left between them. CDR3 length: 12 amino acids. From germline, CDR1 is SGHTA and CDR2 FQGNSA. The CDR3 region is CASTGEGYGYTF. The CDR3 DNA reads TGTGCCAGCACCGGGGAGGGGTATGGCTACACCTTC.

The sample holds many counts of this clonotype. The chain recombines TRBV20-1 with TRBJ1-2; D gene uncertain. Germline V CDR1 and CDR2: DFQATT, SNEGSKA (reference sequence). With 2 bases removed from V and 1 base from J, the gap between germline ends came to 8 bases. This CDR3 region has 13 residues. DNA for the CDR3: TGCAGTGCTAGATACGGAAATAACTATGGCTACACCTTC. This codes for CSARYGNNYGYTF.

The rearrangement joins TRBV11-3 to TRBJ2-3, with D possibly matching TRBD1 (5 bases). The germline gives CDR1 SGHNT, CDR2 YENEEA. V shed 2 bases and J shed 4 bases, with 10 bases lying between them. The CDR3 is 14 residues long. The CDR3 DNA reads as TGTGCCAGCAGCTTAACGGACATGGCAGATACGCAGTATTTT. This codes for CASSLTDMADTQYF.

In this sample, this clonotype turned up many times. The V gene is TRBV7-9, the J gene TRBJ1-2; weak D call: TRBD1 (5 bases). This CDR3 spans 15 amino acids. V lost 5 bases and J 4 bases, leaving 17 bases between the germline ends. The germline gives CDR1 SEHNR, CDR2 FQNEAQ (reference sequence). CDR3 DNA sequence: TGTGCCAGCAGCCCTCCCGGAGTAGGGGTCTATGGCTACACCTTC. This translates into CASSPPGVGVYGYTF.

This clonotype was recorded at least ten times. This rearrangement joins TRBV7-2 to TRBJ1-4; D remains unclear. The CDR3 consists of 14 residues. Germline V gene sequence: CDR1 SGHTA, CDR2 FQGNSA. The V end was cut by 5 bases, the J end by 6 bases, with 13 bases between. CDR3 sequence (DNA): TGTGCCAGCAGCGATAGACGGAGGGATGAAAAACTGTTTTTT. Protein product: CASSDRRRDEKLFF.

In this sample, this clonotype turned up many times. The CDR3 DNA reads TGTGCCAGCAGCTTAGCGTCCGGGACAGTAACCGAGCAGTACTTC. It specifies CASSLASGTVTEQYF. This chain uses TRBV7-9 with TRBJ2-7; 7 bases line up with TRBD1. V gave up 0 bases and J gave up 6 bases; unmatched junction bases: 8. Germline V gene sequence: CDR1 SEHNR, CDR2 FQNEAQ (reference sequence). The CDR3 has 15 residues.

This clonotype came up many times. The V call is TRBV4-3, the J call TRBJ1-1; D gene unclear. Between the trimmed V and J ends, which lost 1 base and 5 bases, there was a span of 14 bases. Per the germline V gene, CDR1 is LGHNA and CDR2 is YSLEER. The CDR3 length is 15 residues. The CDR3 here is CASSQVSGAGTEAFF. CDR3 in DNA: TGCGCCAGCAGCCAAGTTTCAGGCGCTGGTACTGAAGCTTTCTTT.